A single TCR beta chain is shown here with its context. This clonotype has a count of ten or more. Its antigen is not yet known. The junction departs from germline at one end; a sequencing error may be responsible. The TCR beta CDR3 regions were amplified from RNA transcripts. For the first round of RT-PCR on the TCR CDR3, the HTBI primer set was used together with the Qiagen OneStep RT-PCR kit. The libraries were constructed in a second round of multiplex PCR and then size-selected and purified. Sequencing of the libraries was done on an Illumina HiSeq2000 using paired-end 100 bp reads. The paper's data handling went like this. SOAPnuke was used to process the raw data, with reads discarded if the reads contained adapters or uncalled bases, had a mean Phred below 15, or lacked an exact constant-primer or identifier match. COPE v1.2.5 was used to merge the high-quality paired reads, and each unique nucleotide sequence was defined as a clonotype. MiTCR v1.1 was used to align clonotypes to the IMGT TRBV, TRBD and TRBJ reference segments. Analysis was restricted to V-J combinations with a frequency above 0.0001, which covered about 99% of repertoires. A TCS score was defined as the ratio between F50 (clonal expansion) and ExV (chaos), using BLOSUM62-based TCRdist between CDR3 peptides within each V-J. Welch's t-statistics and random forest reduced 500 to 650 V-J features to 10 to 15, which were used in a naive Bayes classifier (R e1071). Thyroid-blood repertoire similarity was quantified with the Morisita-Horn index. TCRdb reran the public reads through fastp at Q25 and MiXCR, keeping productive beta chains. Each entry merges the rows of one CDR3 protein and shows their most common DNA and genes. TCRdb's processing, not the study's, gives the V and J calls here. The sample yields tens of thousands of distinct CDR3 sequences; roughly 52% were counted once. Over 10% of the sample goes to the ten largest clones.

Ophthalmopathy patients had moderately to severely active disease, Clinical Activity Score of at least 3, NOSPECS grade of at least 4, and duration under 3 months. Exclusion was applied to patients with uncontrolled infections, other autoimmune diseases, pregnancy or lactation. Diagnoses relied on clinical symptoms, serum thyroxine and TRAb, thyroid ultrasound and orbital computed tomography. PBMCs were isolated from more than 9 ml of fresh peripheral blood by Ficoll-Paque density gradient centrifugation. Total RNA was extracted using Trizol reagent, and RNA quality was assessed on an Agilent 2100 Bioanalyzer. The sample originates from a study of T cells in Graves' hyperthyroidism and ophthalmopathy (dated by TCRdb to the late 2010s). About the full investigation: Peripheral blood samples were taken at the time of initial diagnosis, prior to any treatment. A discovery cohort of roughly 96 patients, roughly 45 with Graves' ophthalmopathy and 57 with stable Graves' hyperthyroidism, was used to find distinguishing TCR V-J signatures. An independent validation cohort of 18 to 20 hyperthyroidism patients and over 15 patients who later progressed to ophthalmopathy tested prospective prediction of ophthalmopathy. After sampling, hyperthyroidism patients received methimazole starting at 30 mg daily, and ophthalmopathy patients received high-dose intravenous methylprednisolone. The 95 to 100 discovery patients were randomly divided into training and test sets at a 7:3 ratio. In more than five Graves' hyperthyroidism patients, the study also compared T-cell repertoires from thyroid tissue with T-cell repertoires from blood. The paper describes TCR Vbeta CDR3 sequencing of 130 to 150 peripheral blood samples, made up of about 40 ophthalmopathy patients, around 78 hyperthyroidism patients and some 17 progressor patients. Broader findings and caveats from the paper: A 13 V-J signature model separated ophthalmopathy from stable hyperthyroidism, with about 90% sensitivity and about 81% specificity in cross-validation and 80%/75% in testing. In validation, the model predicted progression to ophthalmopathy with about 71% sensitivity and roughly 72% specificity, a median of around six months before onset. Blood samples also contained most of the expanded thyroid clonotypes (frequency above 0.001), which suggests that blood repertoires may reflect thyroid immune responses. No statistical method was used to fix the sample size in advance, and group allocation was not hidden from the investigators.

The germline V gene encodes CDR1 SGHDT and CDR2 YYEEEE. From cysteine to phenylalanine, the CDR3 is 13 amino acids long. Only the CDR3 DNA stays, 39 bases, in frame from base 1. The receptor chain draws on TRBV5-6 and TRBJ1-3; no D segment can be confidently identified. The source of this sequence is a woman in her twenties or thirties with Graves' ophthalmopathy. The sequenced material came from blood. This receptor carries the CDR3 CTSSVRAGNTIYF. The sequence in DNA is TGTACCAGCAGCGTAAGGGCAGGAAACACCATATATTTT.